Listed here are 31 T cell receptor beta chains from one sample, sequenced in a study of blood T cell repertoires in COVID-19. Clones were read by immunoSEQ multiplex PCR, and TCRdb kept only the in-frame ones, dropping some. This sample has under 40,000 clones, with roughly 88% found just once. The sequencing input was peripheral blood. The receptors shown here come from an older man with active COVID-19.

The V call is TRBV18, the J call TRBJ1-5; D possibly corresponds to TRBD1 (5 bases). The CDR3 covers 15 residues. The germline CDR1 and CDR2 sequences are KGHSH and LQKENI. The V gene lost 3 bases and the J gene lost 7 bases, with 16 bases spanning the gap. CDR3 nucleotide sequence: TGTGCCAGCTCACCGGGGCAGGTTTTTGGCCAGCCCCAGCATTTT. Its translation: CASSPGQVFGQPQHF.

Here the CDR3 reads CASSSPLLAGVADTQYF. The CDR3 DNA reads as TGTGCCAGCAGCTCCCCCCTTCTAGCGGGAGTCGCAGATACGCAGTATTTT. The chain is built from TRBV11-2 and TRBJ2-3, with 10 bases aligning to TRBD2. The CDR3 runs to 17 residues. The V and J ends lost 4 bases and 4 bases, in that order; junction bases with no gene match: 11. Germline CDR1 and CDR2: SGHAT and FQNNGV.

This chain joins TRBV28 and TRBJ1-2; TRBD1 agrees at 7 bases. The germline V gene encodes CDR1 MDHEN and CDR2 SYDVKM. CDR3 length: 14 residues. The V and J ends lost 5 bases and 4 bases, in that order; junction bases with no gene match: 7. CDR3 residues: CASSIFGTAYGYTF. CDR3 in DNA: TGTGCCAGCAGTATTTTCGGGACAGCCTATGGCTACACCTTC.

The chain's CDR3 is CASSLSGGFYEQYF. The DNA for the CDR3 is TGTGCCAGCAGCTTATCAGGGGGCTTCTACGAGCAGTACTTC. The chain has TRBV11-3 and TRBJ2-7, with 8 bases aligning to TRBD1. J was trimmed by 3 bases and V by 2 bases; bases with no gene match: 3. In germline, CDR1 is SGHNT, CDR2 YENEEA. CDR3 length: 14 residues.

This rearrangement joins TRBV28 to TRBJ2-1, with 9 bases fitting TRBD1. This CDR3 has 15 amino acids. Germline CDR1 and CDR2: MDHEN and SYDVKM. The trim removed 2 bases at V and 10 bases at J, leaving 9 bases unmatched. As DNA, the CDR3 is TGTGCCAGCAGTTTAGGGGGGACAGGGATTTGGGAGCAGTTCTTC. Amino acids: CASSLGGTGIWEQFF. Based on the CDR3 plus reference TRBV28 and TRBJ2-1, the full variable domain is DVKVTQSSRYLVKRTGEKVFLECVQDMDHENMFWYRQDPGLGLRLIYFSYDVKMKEKGDIPEGYSVSREKKERFSLILESASTNQTSMYLCASSLGGTGIWEQFFGPGTRLTVL.

This sequence joins TRBV9 and TRBJ1-6, with a tentative D call TRBD1 (5 bases). The V end was cut by 3 bases, the J end by 9 bases, with 13 bases between. The CDR3 is made up of 14 amino acids. In germline, CDR1 is SGDLS, CDR2 YYNGEE. The CDR3 region is CASSGEAGTSPLHF. In DNA form, the CDR3 reads TGTGCCAGCAGCGGGGAGGCAGGGACTTCACCCCTCCACTTT.

The chain's CDR3 is CASSREQGTGNTIYF. DNA for the CDR3: TGTGCCAGCAGTCGAGAACAGGGGACTGGAAACACCATATATTTT. The V and J genes are TRBV6-5 and TRBJ1-3, with 7 bases fitting TRBD1. The CDR3 sequence is 15 residues long. V gave up 5 bases and J gave up 2 bases; unmatched junction bases: 6. The germline gives CDR1 MNHEY, CDR2 SVGAGI.

V usage is TRBV30 and J usage is TRBJ2-7, with TRBD1 matching over 7 bases. J lost 2 bases, V lost 4 bases, and 8 bases had no gene match. Germline V CDR1 and CDR2: GTSNPN, SVGIG (reference sequence). There are 14 residues in the CDR3. In DNA form, the CDR3 reads TGTGCCTGGAAAACCCACAGGGGCCCCTACGAGCAGTACTTC. It translates to CAWKTHRGPYEQYF.

CDR3 nucleotides: TGTGCCAGCAGCGACGGGACAGGGCGCTATGGCTACACCTTC. It encodes CASSDGTGRYGYTF. The chain couples TRBV5-6 to TRBJ1-2; 9 bases agree with TRBD1. The germline V gene encodes CDR1 SGHDT and CDR2 YYEEEE. V lost 4 bases and J lost 4; bases outside the gene matches: 5. CDR3 length: 14 residues. Combining the CDR3 with reference TRBV5-6 and TRBJ1-2 gives the whole variable domain DAGVTQSPTHLIKTRGQQVTLRCSPKSGHDTVSWYQQALGQGPQFIFQYYEEEERQRGNFPDRFSGHQFPNYSSELNVNALLLGDSALYLCASSDGTGRYGYTFGSGTRLTVV.

The chain employs TRBV2 and TRBJ2-1; TRBD1 might be the D (5 bases). In germline, CDR1 is SNHLY, CDR2 FYNNEI. V was cut by 4 bases and J by 0 bases, with 22 bases left in between. The CDR3 totals 19 residues. CDR3: CASSGGPYPAKVSYNEQFF. CDR3 in DNA: TGTGCCAGCAGTGGGGGCCCCTATCCCGCGAAGGTCTCCTACAATGAGCAGTTCTTC. Looking up the rest from reference TRBV2 and TRBJ2-1 gives the full variable domain: EPEVTQTPSHQVTQMGQEVILRCVPISNHLYFYWYRQILGQKVEFLVSFYNNEISEKSEIFDDQFSVERPDGSNFTLKIRSTKLEDSAMYFCASSGGPYPAKVSYNEQFFGPGTRLTVL.

The V gene is TRBV11-2, the J gene TRBJ1-6, with D hard to call. Germline V CDR1 and CDR2: SGHAT, FQNNGV. The V and J ends lost 5 bases and 3 bases respectively, with 14 bases between them. The CDR3 covers 16 residues. The CDR3 sequence: CASSPPGWGYNSPLHF. CDR3 sequence (DNA): TGTGCCAGCAGCCCCCCGGGATGGGGCTATAATTCACCCCTCCACTTT. Drawing the rest from reference TRBV11-2 and TRBJ1-6, the complete variable domain is EAGVAQSPRYKIIEKRQSVAFWCNPISGHATLYWYQQILGQGPKLLIQFQNNGVVDDSQLPKDRFSAERLKGVDSTLKIQPAKLEDSAVYLCASSPPGWGYNSPLHFGNGTRLTVT.

The V and J genes are TRBV24-1 and TRBJ2-7; TRBD1 matches 12 bases. From germline, CDR1 is KGHDR and CDR2 SFDVKD. The CDR3 extends over 16 amino acids. After removal of 3 bases from V and 3 bases from J, the junction contained 5 bases not matched to a gene. CDR3: CATSDPRDRGLYEQYF. DNA of the CDR3: TGTGCCACCAGTGATCCCCGGGACAGGGGGCTCTACGAGCAGTACTTC.

The chain carries TRBV4-2 and TRBJ1-4, with a tentative D call TRBD1 (6 bases). The germline V gene encodes CDR1 LGHNA and CDR2 YNFKEQ. The CDR3 spans 15 residues. Trimming left V 4 bases short and J 5 bases short, with 14 bases between. The CDR3 here is CASSLDRSPNEKLFF. The CDR3 DNA sequence: TGTGCCAGCAGCCTGGACAGATCACCGAATGAAAAACTGTTTTTT.

This chain joins TRBV2 and TRBJ1-6; 9 bases agree with TRBD1. The V gene's germline CDR1 is SNHLY and CDR2 FYNNEI. This CDR3 region has 15 residues. J lost 7 bases, V lost 5 bases, and 6 bases had no gene match. The CDR3 DNA follows: TGTGCCAGCAGTCTTACAGGGGGCAAAAATTCACCCCTCCACTTT. It is translated as CASSLTGGKNSPLHF.

CDR3: CASSSIFSGSGNEQFF. CDR3 nucleotides: TGTGCCAGCAGTTCGATTTTTAGCGGGAGTGGAAATGAGCAGTTCTTC. This rearrangement joins TRBV27 to TRBJ2-1; 9 positions agree with TRBD2. The J segment lost 7 bases and the V segment lost 4 bases, leaving 11 bases of the junction unmatched. CDR3 length: 16 residues. Germline loops: CDR1 MNHEY, CDR2 SMNVEV (reference sequence).

The V gene is TRBV6-2 or TRBV6-3, the J gene TRBJ2-1, with 11 bases identical to TRBD2. V lost 4 bases and J lost 7; bases outside the gene matches: 3. The V gene's germline CDR1 is MNHEY and CDR2 SVGEGT. The CDR3 has 14 amino acids. The DNA of the CDR3 is TGTGCCAGCAGTTTTTTAGCGGGGGGGAATGAGCAGTTCTTC. It codes for CASSFLAGGNEQFF.

The J gene is TRBJ2-2, the V gene TRBV5-1; D gene unclear. Germline V gene data show CDR1 as SGHRS and CDR2 as YFSETQ. This CDR3 has 13 residues. V was clipped by 3 bases and J by 4 bases, with 7 bases between them. The CDR3 region is CASSSTSTGELFF. The CDR3 nucleotides are TGCGCCAGCAGCTCTACGAGCACCGGGGAGCTGTTTTTT.

The J gene is TRBJ2-3, the V gene TRBV7-8, with D perhaps TRBD2 (6 bases). Germline-derived CDR1 and CDR2 are SGHVS and FQNEAQ. V was clipped by 1 base and J by 0 bases, with 8 bases between them. The CDR3 is 15 amino acids. CDR3 sequence reads: CASSLEGTSTDTQYF. CDR3 in DNA: TGTGCCAGCAGCTTAGAGGGGACTAGCACAGATACGCAGTATTTT.

This rearrangement joins TRBV27 to TRBJ2-7; TRBD2 might be the D (7 bases). This CDR3 region has 12 residues. Per germline, CDR1 MNHEY and CDR2 SMNVEV (reference sequence). Trimming took 8 bases from V and 2 from J, leaving 10 bases between them. CDR3 residues: CASWGGPYEQYF. In DNA form, the CDR3 reads TGTGCCAGCTGGGGGGGCCCCTACGAGCAGTACTTC.

This chain links TRBV28 with TRBJ1-3; the D is unclear. The germline gives CDR1 MDHEN, CDR2 SYDVKM. The CDR3 is made up of 17 amino acids. The germline V and J ends were trimmed by 2 bases and 0 bases, with 14 bases remaining between them. DNA of the CDR3: TGTGCCAGCAGTTTAATTAAGCGGTCCACCTCTGGAAACACCATATATTTT. Its translation: CASSLIKRSTSGNTIYF.

This chain uses TRBV28 with TRBJ1-1; 7 nucleotides line up with TRBD1. V lost 7 bases to trimming and J lost 2 bases; unmatched junction nucleotides: 7. Germline V lookup: CDR1 MDHEN, CDR2 SYDVKM. CDR3 length equals 14 residues. For the CDR3, the DNA is TGTGCCAGCACCAGGACAGGCGCAAACACTGAAGCTTTCTTT. Protein product: CASTRTGANTEAFF.

The genes are TRBV4-2 and TRBJ1-4, with D possibly TRBD1 on 5 matching bases. The CDR3 sequence is 14 residues long. CDR1 and CDR2 from the germline V gene are LGHNA and YNFKEQ. V was pared by 5 bases and J by 8 bases, with 15 bases between. CDR3 residues: CASSARGENEKLFF. The DNA for the CDR3 is TGTGCCAGCAGCGCTAGGGGTGAGAACGAAAAACTGTTTTTT.

The V gene is TRBV2, the J gene TRBJ1-3, with unresolved D. Germline loops: CDR1 SNHLY, CDR2 FYNNEI. The V gene lost 2 bases and the J gene lost 3 bases, with 5 bases spanning the gap. The length of the CDR3 is 13 residues. Here the CDR3 DNA reads TGTGCCAGCAGTGAACAGCGTGGAAACACCATATATTTT. Translating it yields CASSEQRGNTIYF.

This clone was detected once. This rearrangement joins TRBV30 to TRBJ2-5, with 8 bases matching TRBD2. The CDR3 is made up of 14 amino acids. J gave up 6 bases and V 2 bases, and 8 bases lay outside the gene matches. CDR1 and CDR2 from the germline V gene are GTSNPN and SVGIG (reference sequence). CDR3 residues: CAWSFGGASQTQYF. CDR3 DNA sequence: TGTGCCTGGAGTTTCGGGGGGGCAAGCCAGACCCAGTACTTC.

V usage is TRBV7-6 and J usage is TRBJ2-3; 10 positions match TRBD2. In germline, CDR1 is SGHVS, CDR2 FNYEAQ. After removal of 4 bases from V and 6 bases from J, the junction contained 10 bases not matched to a gene. This CDR3 is 16 amino acids long. This CDR3 is CASSWTSGGARDTQYF. The CDR3 nucleotides read TGTGCCAGCAGCTGGACCAGCGGGGGGGCACGGGATACGCAGTATTTT. The variable domain in full, completed from reference TRBV7-6 and TRBJ2-3, reads GAGVSQSPRYKVTKRGQDVALRCDPISGHVSLYWYRQALGQGPEFLTYFNYEAQQDKSGLPNDRFSAERPEGSISTLTIQRTEQRDSAMYRCASSWTSGGARDTQYFGPGTRLTVL.

The chain is built from TRBV6-5 and TRBJ2-3, with TRBD2 matching over 12 bases. In germline, CDR1 is MNHEY, CDR2 SVGAGI. The CDR3 is 16 residues long. Trimming cost V 0 bases and J 5 bases; bases outside gene matches: 3. The CDR3 nucleotides read TGTGCCAGCAGTTACTCAGGACTAGCGGGGTTAGATACGCAGTATTTT. The encoded protein is CASSYSGLAGLDTQYF.

This chain uses TRBV28 with TRBJ1-2; unclear D gene. The CDR3 has 16 residues. Trimming removed 7 bases at V and 4 bases at J, with 22 bases between. Germline V gene sequence: CDR1 MDHEN, CDR2 SYDVKM. CDR3 nucleotide sequence: TGTGCCAGCACTTCATCTGGTGAGGAGGAGGCCTATGGCTACACCTTC. Translation: CASTSSGEEEAYGYTF.

The rearrangement uses TRBV19 and TRBJ2-3, with 7 nucleotides matching TRBD2. The length of the CDR3 is 15 residues. After removal of 2 bases from V and 3 bases from J, the junction contained 5 bases not matched to a gene. CDR1 and CDR2 (germline): LNHDA, SQIVND (reference sequence). In DNA form, the CDR3 reads TGTGCCAGTAGTATACAATGGGGGGGGACAGATACGCAGTATTTT. As protein: CASSIQWGGTDTQYF.

V gene TRBV29-1 combines with J gene TRBJ2-3, with D possibly matching TRBD1 (6 bases). This CDR3 comprises 15 residues. Germline V lookup: CDR1 SQVTM, CDR2 ANQGSEA. The ends were cut back, 4 bases at V and 6 bases at J, with 20 bases in the middle. The CDR3 reads CSVGGGRQTTDTQYF. CDR3 in DNA: TGCAGCGTTGGTGGGGGCAGACAGACTACGGATACGCAGTATTTT.

The sample holds one count of this clone. J is TRBJ2-5 and V is TRBV27; possibly TRBD2 for D (5 bases). The V and J ends lost 8 bases and 6 bases respectively, with 19 bases between them. There are 14 residues in the CDR3. CDR1 MNHEY and CDR2 SMNVEV come from the germline V gene (reference sequence). The CDR3 coding sequence is TGTGCCAGCCGCTCTCCGGGGAGTGGAAAGACCCAGTACTTC. This codes for CASRSPGSGKTQYF.

The rearrangement uses TRBV30 and TRBJ1-1, with TRBD1 matching over 11 bases. Germline CDR1 and CDR2: GTSNPN and SVGIG (reference sequence). The V gene end was trimmed by 1 base and the J gene end by 2 bases; junction bases not matched to a gene: 3. This CDR3 spans 15 amino acids. CDR3 DNA sequence: TGTGCCTGGAGTGGGGACAGGGGGATAAACACTGAAGCTTTCTTT. It is translated as CAWSGDRGINTEAFF.